This T cell receptor beta chain appears in the sequencing data of a study of cytomegalovirus exposure and HLA in healthy donors. Study context: Inside one of the first data releases sat 75 million to 100 million unique TCRs taken from HLA-typed donors.

J lost 10 bases, V lost 3 bases, and 15 bases had no gene match. Germline CDR1 and CDR2: SGHDT and YYEEEE. This CDR3 has 16 amino acids. The PCR was carried out with 60 Vbeta primers and 13 Jbeta primers. TCRdb's copy holds only in-frame clones and misses some; the assay was immunoSEQ multiplex PCR. The table has about 150,000 clones, 70% to 90% seen once. This TCR came from a woman younger than 35 in good health and CMV-seronegative. Sequenced material: PBMCs. V usage is TRBV5-6 and J usage is TRBJ2-1, with TRBD2 matching over 8 bases. The CDR3 region has the DNA TGTGCCAGCAGCTGGCGAGTCGGGGGGGCTGGTAACGAGCAGTTCTTC. It translates to CASSWRVGGAGNEQFF.